These 7 T cell receptor beta chains were all obtained from the same sample, sequenced in a study of blood T cell repertoires in COVID-19. The data were produced by immunoSEQ multiplex PCR, yet TCRdb's version contains in-frame clones alone and is incomplete. The sample lists 110,000 or so clones; around four fifths were seen once. What was sequenced was peripheral blood. The receptors were gathered from a woman aged 40 to 50 with acute or convalescent COVID-19.

The gene calls are TRBV4-2 and TRBJ2-2; possibly TRBD2 for D (6 bases). The CDR3 extends over 17 amino acids. V lost 1 base and J 3 bases, leaving 15 bases between the germline ends. The germline CDR1 and CDR2 sequences are LGHNA and YNFKEQ. The chain's CDR3 is CASSQALGGPYTGELFF. The CDR3 DNA sequence: TGTGCCAGCAGCCAAGCATTGGGGGGACCTTACACCGGGGAGCTGTTTTTT.

This chain uses TRBV20-1 with TRBJ1-5; perhaps TRBD1 as D (5 bases). The germline V gene encodes CDR1 DFQATT and CDR2 SNEGSKA (reference sequence). The CDR3 consists of 10 residues. Trimming left V 6 bases short and J 5 bases short, with 5 bases between. CDR3 region: CSAGDQPQHF. CDR3 bases: TGCAGTGCAGGGGATCAGCCCCAGCATTTT.

The chain joins TRBV30 to TRBJ1-3, with D possibly being TRBD1 (6 bases). The germline V gene encodes CDR1 GTSNPN and CDR2 SVGIG (reference sequence). V was pared by 5 bases and J by 1 base, with 6 bases between. The CDR3 has 12 residues. The CDR3 sequence: CAWGQSGNTIYF. The CDR3 DNA reads TGTGCCTGGGGACAGTCTGGAAACACCATATATTTT.

The chain joins TRBV5-1 to TRBJ1-1; no firm D call. Germline V gives CDR1 SGHRS, CDR2 YFSETQ. Trimming removed 4 bases at V and 0 bases at J, with 7 bases between. The CDR3 has 13 residues. CDR3 region: CASSLAVNTEAFF. Here the CDR3 DNA reads TGCGCCAGCAGCCTAGCAGTGAACACTGAAGCTTTCTTT.

The rearrangement uses TRBV5-1 and TRBJ1-6; D is unresolved. Deletions cut 0 bases from V and 10 bases from J, with 11 bases between. The germline V gene encodes CDR1 SGHRS and CDR2 YFSETQ. The CDR3 has 14 amino acids. The CDR3 protein is CASSLVEDNSPLHF. CDR3 DNA sequence: TGCGCCAGCAGCTTGGTGGAAGACAACTCACCCCTCCACTTT.

V usage is TRBV6-5 and J usage is TRBJ1-3; a weak D match, TRBD1 (5 bases). Trimming took off 4 bases at V and 1 base at J, with 11 bases between the two ends. The CDR3 contains 15 residues. Germline V lookup: CDR1 MNHEY, CDR2 SVGAGI. CDR3 nucleotide sequence: TGTGCCAGCAGTTTCGGGGGAAGGTCTGGAAACACCATATATTTT. Amino acid sequence: CASSFGGRSGNTIYF.

V is TRBV11-2 and J is TRBJ2-1, with TRBD1 matching over 7 bases. This CDR3 contains 15 residues. CDR1 and CDR2 from the germline V gene are SGHAT and FQNNGV. The junction had 6 bases not matched to a gene; V was cut back by 5 bases and J by 2 bases. In DNA, the CDR3 is TGTGCCAGCAGCATTGGACAGGTAACCTACAATGAGCAGTTCTTC. Its protein product is CASSIGQVTYNEQFF.